This record looks at one T cell receptor (beta chain) sequence and its context. This record belongs to a study of blood T cell repertoires in COVID-19. Study in general: Samples taken during acute and convalescent COVID-19 were collected in the United States, Italy and Spain. Nucleic acid was either cDNA or gDNA, and it came from T cells, B-cell-depleted T cells, or PBMCs.

Germline trimming cut 6 bases from V and 5 bases from J; bases unmatched to any gene: 8. This CDR3 is 14 amino acids long. Germline V lookup: CDR1 SQVTM, CDR2 ANQGSEA. In the authors' methods: Estimation of nucleated cell counts relied on the amplification of reference gene primers. Sequencing used immunoSEQ multiplex PCR; TCRdb keeps in-frame clones, though not all of them. That table gives V, J and clone size, and the DNA gave D and trimming. The data show over 120,000 clones, with roughly nine tenths seen just once and around 1.5% held by the top ten. The sequencing input was peripheral blood. The sequence was obtained from a human donor in a cohort sampled during active COVID-19. The V and J genes are TRBV29-1 and TRBJ2-5, with 11 bases identical to TRBD1. The CDR3 DNA reads TGCAGCGTGGCAAGGACAGGGGGCCGGGAGACCCAGTACTTC. Its translation: CSVARTGGRETQYF.